The sequence of this T cell receptor beta chain was determined in a study of patients and donors after allogeneic stem cell transplantation. TCRdb re-derived calls from the RT-PCR reads in MiXCR, one entry per CDR3 protein. Seen here are hundreds of thousands of distinct CDR3 sequences, under 20% observed once, and the top ten hold 6.5% to 7.5%. The germline V and J ends were trimmed by 5 bases and 2 bases, with 10 bases remaining between them. In germline, CDR1 is MNHNS, CDR2 SASEGT. The CDR3 has 13 residues. Sequenced sample: blood, either unsorted or a sorted T cell fraction (not recorded which). This TCR was recovered from a human donor who was either an allogeneic HSCT recipient or a stem cell or donor lymphocyte infusion donor (not recorded which). It is not recorded whose cells these are; they may come from a transplant donor. The chain links TRBV6-1 to TRBJ2-7; D unclear. DNA for the CDR3: TGTGCCAGCAGTAGAGGTTATGCCTACGAGCAGTACTTC. It specifies CASSRGYAYEQYF.